This TCR beta chain was profiled in a study of blood T cell repertoires in COVID-19. About the study: There were acute and convalescent COVID-19 samples, and they came from the United States, Italy and Spain. From T cells, B-cell-depleted T cells, or PBMCs came the material, which was cDNA or gDNA.

Libraries were prepared by immunoSEQ multiplex PCR; TCRdb keeps only in-frame clonotypes and omits some of them. Found here are more than 300,000 clones, roughly 90% of them singletons; the top ten hold roughly 0.9%. V shed 1 base and J 6 bases; nucleotides not matched to a gene: 5. Germline V CDR1 and CDR2: GTSNPN, SVGIG (reference sequence). The CDR3 totals 13 residues. This TCR came from a middle-aged woman who had been exposed to COVID-19. What was sequenced was PBMCs or T cells enriched from blood (not recorded which). This sequence joins TRBV30 and TRBJ1-1; TRBD1 agrees at 7 bases. The CDR3, as DNA: TGTGCCTGGAGTGGATCCGGGACAGCTGAAGCTTTCTTT. It encodes CAWSGSGTAEAFF.